Presented here are 2 T cell receptor beta chains from one specimen sequenced in a study of blood T cell repertoires in COVID-19. The protocol was immunoSEQ multiplex PCR, while the TCRdb copy is restricted to in-frame clones and leaves out a portion. The repertoire includes 90,000 to 120,000 clones, roughly 81% of them detected once, and more than 2% sits in the top ten. Source material: peripheral blood. The receptors come from a human donor in a cohort sampled during active COVID-19.

The chain couples TRBV30 to TRBJ2-3; D may be TRBD2 (6 bases). CDR3 length: 15 residues. Germline CDR1 is GTSNPN and CDR2 is SVGIG (reference sequence). Trimming took 4 bases from V and 0 from J, leaving 14 bases between them. CDR3 DNA sequence: TGTGCCTGGAAAACGCGGGGCAGGAGCACAGATACGCAGTATTTT. Its translation is CAWKTRGRSTDTQYF.

The J gene is TRBJ2-7, the V gene TRBV7-3; D possibly corresponds to TRBD1 (6 bases). The CDR3 has 13 amino acids. V lost 5 bases and J lost 7, with 15 bases in between. Germline V CDR1 and CDR2: SGHTA, FQGTGA. CDR3 coding DNA: TGTGCCAGCAGCGACGATCTGAGGGGGGAGCAGTACTTC. Its protein product is CASSDDLRGEQYF.